Listed below are T cell receptor beta chains from one sample, sequenced in a study of PD-1 blockade in classical Hodgkin lymphoma. TCRdb's copy holds only in-frame clones and misses some; the assay was immunoSEQ multiplex PCR. The data contain 70,000 or so clones, about 93% of them singletons. The specimen was peripheral blood mononuclear cells (PBMCs). These receptors all stem from a human donor with classical Hodgkin lymphoma. Both conserved end residues are part of each CDR3. Fields, in order: V gene, clone size, J gene, D gene, CDR3 protein, CDR3 DNA. A D gene is named only where the DNA matches it firmly. Size is omitted from some rows. Given values are once, few, many or a class for expanded clones.

TRBV7-9	NA	TRBJ1-4	TRBD1	CASSHTTGPATNEKLFF	TGTGCCAGCAGCCATACGACAGGGCCCGCAACTAATGAAAAACTGTTTTTT
TRBV6-1	NA	TRBJ2-1	TRBD2	CASSLQRETYNEQFF	TGTGCCAGCAGTCTGCAGCGGGAGACCTACAATGAGCAGTTCTTC
TRBV5-1	NA	TRBJ2-1	NA	CASSLVRGGRLAYNEQFF	TGCGCCAGCAGCTTGGTTCGTGGCGGCAGGCTTGCCTACAATGAGCAGTTCTTC
TRBV6-1	NA	TRBJ1-1	NA	CASSVEAGPMNTEAFF	TGTGCCAGCAGTGTGGAGGCTGGACCAATGAACACTGAAGCTTTCTTT
TRBV7-2	NA	TRBJ2-1	NA	CASSLSAGRDEQFF	TGTGCCAGCAGCTTATCCGCGGGTCGAGATGAGCAGTTCTTC
TRBV5-4	NA	TRBJ1-1	NA	CASSSTENTEAFF	TGTGCCAGCAGCTCGACCGAGAACACTGAAGCTTTCTTT
TRBV7-9	NA	TRBJ1-5	NA	CASSLDLQPQHF	TGTGCCAGCAGCTTAGATCTGCAGCCCCAGCATTTT
TRBV18	NA	TRBJ2-7	NA	CASSPGRVYEQYF	TGTGCCAGCTCACCCGGCAGGGTCTACGAGCAGTACTTC
TRBV6-6	NA	TRBJ2-5	NA	CASSYGVGWGETQYF	TGTGCCAGCAGTTACGGAGTAGGCTGGGGGGAGACCCAGTACTTC
TRBV5-1	NA	TRBJ1-2	TRBD1	CASRRDSSSNGYTF	TGCGCCAGCAGACGGGACAGCTCATCGAATGGCTACACCTTC
TRBV7-9	NA	TRBJ2-1	TRBD2	CASSLPPGGSQNEQFF	TGTGCCAGCAGCCTACCCCCTGGCGGGAGTCAAAATGAGCAGTTCTTC
TRBV29-1	NA	TRBJ1-1	NA	CSDTGRARGTEAFF	TGCAGCGATACCGGACGGGCGAGGGGGACTGAAGCTTTCTTT
TRBV6-6	NA	TRBJ1-3	NA	CASSRSFDRYF	TGTGCCAGCAGTAGGAGTTTCGACCGATATTTT
TRBV28	NA	TRBJ2-7	TRBD1	CASSHGDRGGYEQYF	TGTGCCAGCAGCCACGGGGACAGGGGTGGCTACGAGCAGTACTTC
TRBV5-4	NA	TRBJ2-3	NA	CASRVRGGNTDTQYF	TGTGCCAGCAGGGTGAGGGGGGGAAACACAGATACGCAGTATTTT
TRBV6-1	NA	TRBJ2-5	NA	CASSEFRLLYF	TGTGCCAGCAGTGAATTTCGGCTGCTGTACTTC
TRBV6-5	NA	TRBJ2-7	TRBD2	CASSYGTSGEQYF	TGTGCCAGCAGTTACGGGACTAGCGGCGAGCAGTACTTC
TRBV9	NA	TRBJ2-2	TRBD2	CASSVGLAGGARDTGELFF	TGTGCCAGCAGCGTAGGACTAGCGGGAGGAGCCAGAGACACCGGGGAGCTGTTTTTT
TRBV5-1	NA	TRBJ1-1	NA	CASSSVGGDTEAFF	TGCGCCAGCAGCTCGGTGGGAGGGGACACTGAAGCTTTCTTT
TRBV10-1	NA	TRBJ1-1	NA	CASRPTLNTEAFF	TGCGCCAGCAGGCCGACATTGAACACTGAAGCTTTCTTT
TRBV21-1	NA	TRBJ2-5	NA	CASSKACGRGAETQYF	TGTGCCAGCAGCAAAGCTTGTGGCAGGGGGGCTGAGACCCAGTACTTC
TRBV10-3	NA	TRBJ1-3	TRBD1	CAIEGEGASGNTIYF	TGTGCCATCGAGGGGGAGGGGGCCTCTGGAAACACCATATATTTT
TRBV18	few	TRBJ1-5	NA	CASSTDGGAQHF	TGTGCCAGCTCAACCGACGGAGGAGCCCAGCATTTT
TRBV29-1	once	TRBJ1-2	NA	CSVDMDAQRRGYTF	TGCAGCGTGGACATGGACGCCCAACGGAGAGGCTACACCTTC
TRBV5-4	NA	TRBJ2-1	TRBD2	CASSLATSQEQFF	TGTGCCAGCAGCTTGGCGACTAGCCAGGAGCAGTTCTTC
TRBV4-1	NA	TRBJ1-4	TRBD1	CASSRDRGPEKLFF	TGCGCCAGCAGCCGGGACAGGGGGCCTGAAAAACTGTTTTTT
TRBV4-1	NA	TRBJ1-6	NA	CASSLSPYNSPLHF	TGCGCCAGCAGCCTTTCCCCCTATAATTCACCCCTCCACTTT
TRBV30	NA	TRBJ2-3	NA	CAWTSRNTDTQYF	TGTGCCTGGACTAGCAGAAACACAGATACGCAGTATTTT
TRBV7-2	NA	TRBJ2-1	TRBD2	CASSSLAGGSNEQFF	TGTGCCAGCAGCTCACTAGCGGGAGGGTCCAATGAGCAGTTCTTC
TRBV2	NA	TRBJ2-3	NA	CASSGSGAGTDTQYF	TGTGCCAGCAGTGGGTCGGGGGCCGGCACAGATACGCAGTATTTT
TRBV13	NA	TRBJ2-1	NA	CASSLGLMHYNEQFF	TGTGCCAGCAGCTTAGGACTTATGCACTACAATGAGCAGTTCTTC
TRBV25-1	once	TRBJ2-7	NA	CASSRSYEQYF	TGTGCCAGCAGTAGGTCCTACGAGCAGTACTTC
TRBV18	NA	TRBJ1-3	NA	CASSQGPGNTIYF	TGTGCCAGCTCACAGGGACCTGGAAACACCATATATTTT
TRBV9	NA	TRBJ2-7	NA	CASSVTTGSSYEQYF	TGTGCCAGCAGCGTTACGACCGGGAGCTCCTACGAGCAGTACTTC
TRBV19	NA	TRBJ1-2	TRBD1	CASTDRGGGYTF	TGTGCCAGCACCGACAGGGGCGGAGGCTACACCTTC
TRBV19	few	TRBJ1-2	TRBD1	CASSSGTAYGYTF	TGTGCCAGTAGTTCCGGGACAGCCTATGGCTACACCTTC
TRBV9	NA	TRBJ1-3	NA	CASSGSGNTIYF	TGTGCCAGCAGTGGAAGCGGAAACACCATATATTTT
TRBV27	NA	TRBJ2-7	TRBD2	CASSLLGGRSSYEQYF	TGTGCCAGCAGTTTATTAGGCGGGAGAAGCTCCTACGAGCAGTACTTC
TRBV6-5	NA	TRBJ1-1	NA	CASSYSSRDTEAFF	TGTGCCAGCAGTTACTCGAGTAGGGACACTGAAGCTTTCTTT
TRBV7-9	NA	TRBJ2-2	NA	CASSLAGGGDTGELFF	TGTGCCAGCAGCTTAGCTGGCGGGGGCGACACCGGGGAGCTGTTTTTT
TRBV11-3	NA	TRBJ2-1	NA	CASSANRKQFF	TGTGCCAGCAGCGCCAACAGGAAGCAGTTCTTC
TRBV28	NA	TRBJ1-2	NA	CASSLDGGPGYTF	TGTGCCAGCAGCCTGGACGGGGGCCCTGGCTACACCTTC
TRBV28	NA	TRBJ1-2	NA	CASKEGRAGGYTF	TGTGCCAGCAAAGAGGGACGGGCGGGTGGCTACACCTTC
TRBV5-1	NA	TRBJ1-1	NA	CASSLGGHRTEAFF	TGCGCCAGCAGCTTGGGTGGGCATCGGACTGAAGCTTTCTTT
TRBV5-4	NA	TRBJ2-7	TRBD2	CASSLSGGNYEQYF	TGTGCCAGCAGCTTGAGCGGGGGAAACTACGAGCAGTACTTC
TRBV25-1	NA	TRBJ1-2	NA	CASRDLLYGYTF	TGTGCCAGCAGGGACCTTCTCTATGGCTACACCTTC
TRBV9	NA	TRBJ1-2	NA	CASSVDVEGRGGGYTF	TGTGCCAGCAGCGTAGATGTAGAGGGTAGAGGAGGTGGCTACACCTTC
TRBV7-9	NA	TRBJ2-5	NA	CASSFLGGGRNQETQYF	TGTGCCAGCAGCTTTCTAGGAGGGGGCCGGAACCAAGAGACCCAGTACTTC
TRBV27	once	TRBJ2-6	NA	CASSLYGESGANVLTF	TGTGCCAGCAGTTTATACGGGGAGTCTGGGGCCAACGTCCTGACTTTC
TRBV19	NA	TRBJ1-5	NA	CASTHVGGRGQPQHF	TGTGCCAGTACCCACGTTGGGGGGCGAGGCCAGCCCCAGCATTTT
TRBV18	NA	TRBJ1-4	NA	CASSLEQNEKLFF	TGTGCCAGCTCACTGGAACAGAATGAAAAACTGTTTTTT
TRBV20-1	NA	TRBJ1-1	NA	CSGAGDTEAFF	TGCAGTGGGGCAGGGGACACTGAAGCTTTCTTT
TRBV15	NA	TRBJ1-4	NA	CATSRPRGEKLFF	TGTGCCACCAGCAGGCCCAGGGGTGAAAAACTGTTTTTT
TRBV7-9	NA	TRBJ1-2	TRBD1	CASSSRGRYGYTF	TGTGCCAGCAGCTCGAGGGGGCGGTATGGCTACACCTTC